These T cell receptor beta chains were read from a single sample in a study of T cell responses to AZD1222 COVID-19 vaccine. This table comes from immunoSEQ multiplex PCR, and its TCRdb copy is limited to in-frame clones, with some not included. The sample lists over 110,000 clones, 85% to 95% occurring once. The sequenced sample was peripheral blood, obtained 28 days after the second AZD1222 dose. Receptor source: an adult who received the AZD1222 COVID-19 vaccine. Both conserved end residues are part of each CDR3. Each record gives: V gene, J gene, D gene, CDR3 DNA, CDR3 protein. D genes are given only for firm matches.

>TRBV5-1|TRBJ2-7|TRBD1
TGCGCCAGCAGCCACGACAGGGGGAAAGTCGACGAGCAGTACTTC
CASSHDRGKVDEQYF
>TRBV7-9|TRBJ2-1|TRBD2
TGTGCCAGCAGCTTACCGGGACTAGCGGTCTCCTCCTACAATGAGCAGTTCTTC
CASSLPGLAVSSYNEQFF
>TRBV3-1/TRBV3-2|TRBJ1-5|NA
TGTGCCAGCAGCCCCGGAAGGTTCAATCAGCCCCAGCATTTT
CASSPGRFNQPQHF
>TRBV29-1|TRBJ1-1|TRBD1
TGCAGCGCTCGGACAGGGGGTTGGAACACTGAAGCTTTCTTT
CSARTGGWNTEAFF
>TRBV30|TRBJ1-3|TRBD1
TGTGCCTGGAGTCAACACTGGACAGGGGGCGCTCGGACCGGAAACACCATATATTTT
CAWSQHWTGGARTGNTIYF
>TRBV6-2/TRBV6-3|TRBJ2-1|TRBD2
TGTGCCAGCAGTTACTCACCCCCGGCTAGCGGGGTCTACAATGAGCAGTTCTTC
CASSYSPPASGVYNEQFF
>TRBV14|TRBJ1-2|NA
TGTGCCAGCAGCCAAGTCATATCGGATAATGGCTACACCTTC
CASSQVISDNGYTF
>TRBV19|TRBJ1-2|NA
TGTGCCAGTAGTGGACGGGAAAGTAACTATGGCTACACCTTC
CASSGRESNYGYTF
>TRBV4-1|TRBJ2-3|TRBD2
TGCGCCAGCAGCCGGAGGAGTGGCGGGAGCGCCGCCGTAGATACGCAGTATTTT
CASSRRSGGSAAVDTQYF
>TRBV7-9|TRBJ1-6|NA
TGTGCCAGCACCCCCCAAGGAGGTTCACCCCTCCACTTT
CASTPQGGSPLHF
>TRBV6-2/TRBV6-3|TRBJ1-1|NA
TGTGCCAGCAGTTACTCTCTGCAGGGGATGAACACTGAAGCTTTCTTT
CASSYSLQGMNTEAFF
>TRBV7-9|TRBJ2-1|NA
TGTGCCAGCAGCTTAAGGGGGAGCTCCTACAATGAGCAGTTCTTC
CASSLRGSSYNEQFF
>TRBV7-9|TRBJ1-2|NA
TGTGCCAGCAGCTCGACTCACGGGGCGGGGAGGTATGGCTACACCTTC
CASSSTHGAGRYGYTF
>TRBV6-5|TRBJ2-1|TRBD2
TGTGCCAGCAGTCCGGGACTAGCGGACTACAATGAGCAGTTCTTC
CASSPGLADYNEQFF
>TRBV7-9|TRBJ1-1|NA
TGTGCCAGCAGCTTAGGCGGGGCTAACAGAGGGGGCACTGAAGCTTTCTTT
CASSLGGANRGGTEAFF
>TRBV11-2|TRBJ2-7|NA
TGTGCCAGCAGCTTAGGTTGGGAGTTGTCGCCCTACGAGCAGTACTTC
CASSLGWELSPYEQYF
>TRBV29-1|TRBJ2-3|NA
TGCAGCGGTTGTGAGGGGCTTAGCACAGATACGCAGTATTTT
CSGCEGLSTDTQYF
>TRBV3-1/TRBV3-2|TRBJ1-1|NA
TGTGCCAGCAGCCTGGGGGTTAACACTGAAGCTTTCTTT
CASSLGVNTEAFF
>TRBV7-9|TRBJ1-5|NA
TGTGCCAGCAGCTTAGTTGGGTCAGGGTTGGATCGCAATCAGCCCCAGCATTTT
CASSLVGSGLDRNQPQHF
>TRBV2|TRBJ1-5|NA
NA
CASILDRANQPQHF
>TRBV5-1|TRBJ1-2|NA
TGCGCCAGCAGCCCAGACAGGCATGGCTACACCTTC
CASSPDRHGYTF
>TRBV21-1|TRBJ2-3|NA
TGTGCCAGCAATCCCTACGGGGAGGTTAGCACAGATACGCAGTATTTT
CASNPYGEVSTDTQYF
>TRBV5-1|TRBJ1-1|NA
TGCGCCAGCGGGGGGGCGAGGGACACTGAAGCTTTCTTT
CASGGARDTEAFF
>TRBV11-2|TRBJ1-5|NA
TGTGCCAGCAGCACCGACCTGGATCAGCCCCAGCATTTT
CASSTDLDQPQHF
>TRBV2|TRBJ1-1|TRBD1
TGTGCCAGCAGCAAAGACAGGGGGGCCACTGAAGCTTTCTTT
CASSKDRGATEAFF
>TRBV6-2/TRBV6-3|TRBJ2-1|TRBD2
TGTGCCAGCAGTTTCTGGACTAGCGGGGGGGCCAAGGGCTACAATGAGCAGTTCTTC
CASSFWTSGGAKGYNEQFF
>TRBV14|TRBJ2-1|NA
TGTGCCAGCAGCCGCTACAGATGGGCAGAGGTCGGGAGTGAGCAGTTCTTC
CASSRYRWAEVGSEQFF
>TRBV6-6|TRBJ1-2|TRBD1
TGTGCCAGCATCTCGACAGGGTACTATGGCTACACCTTC
CASISTGYYGYTF
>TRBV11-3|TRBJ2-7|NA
TGTGCCAGCAGCTCGGGACCGGTCTACGAGCAGTACTTC
CASSSGPVYEQYF
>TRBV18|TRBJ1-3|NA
TGTGCCAGCTCACCTCCGGGAGGGACTGGAAACACCATATATTTT
CASSPPGGTGNTIYF
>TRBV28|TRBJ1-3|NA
TGTGCCAGCAGTTTAGAGCAGAACTCTGGAAACACCATATATTTT
CASSLEQNSGNTIYF
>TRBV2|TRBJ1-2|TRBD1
TGTGGGGACAGGGGGAACTATGGCTACACCTTC
CGDRGNYGYTF
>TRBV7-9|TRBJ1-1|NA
TGTGCCAGCAGCTTATACGAGGGCGCGGGTTTAGACACTGAAGCTTTCTTT
CASSLYEGAGLDTEAFF
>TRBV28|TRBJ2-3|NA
TGTGCCAGCAGTTTGTCGGCCGGCGGTGGGTATTTT
CASSLSAGGGYF
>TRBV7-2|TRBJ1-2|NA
TGTGCCAGCAGCTCCGTCCCCTCCTTATCTGGCTACACCTTC
CASSSVPSLSGYTF
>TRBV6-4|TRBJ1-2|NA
TGTGCCAGCAGTGACAGCAGGTTAAGTCGTGGCTACACCTTC
CASSDSRLSRGYTF
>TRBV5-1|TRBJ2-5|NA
TGCGCCAGCAGCTTCGGCGCTTACCAAGAGACCCAGTACTTC
CASSFGAYQETQYF